One and the same sample provided the 14 T cell receptor beta chains below, sequenced in a study of blood T cells in healthy people across ages. A sample-barcoded 5' primer and a J-beta primer mix were used in a second PCR of roughly 6 to 11 cycles. Each CDR3 protein gets one entry after TCRdb re-called the 5' RACE reads with MiXCR. The sample yields roughly 730,000 distinct CDR3 sequences, roughly three fifths seen once. The sequenced sample consisted of blood. The receptors derive from a man aged 35-49 years in good health.

V and J are TRBV5-1 and TRBJ2-1; the match to TRBD1 covers 10 bases. In germline, CDR1 is SGHRS, CDR2 YFSETQ. This CDR3 comprises 15 residues. V dropped 0 bases and J dropped 8; count of bases not matched to a gene: 5. CDR3 sequence (DNA): TGCGCCAGCAGCTTGGGAACCGGGACAGGGGATGAGCAGTTCTTC. Its translation: CASSLGTGTGDEQFF.

The chain couples TRBV28 to TRBJ1-5; no clear D gene. This CDR3 contains 17 residues. V dropped 5 bases and J dropped 4 bases, with 21 bases sitting between them. In germline, CDR1 is MDHEN, CDR2 SYDVKM. The CDR3 reads CASSPNVRAGGNQPQHF. CDR3 DNA sequence: TGTGCCAGCAGTCCTAACGTTAGGGCAGGTGGGAATCAGCCCCAGCATTTT.

This clonotype occurred a few times. The chain carries TRBV7-9 and TRBJ1-6; 9 bases match TRBD1. J gave up 8 bases and V 1 base, and 0 bases lay outside the gene matches. Germline V gene lookup returns CDR1 SEHNR and CDR2 FQNEAQ (reference sequence). There are 14 residues in the CDR3. Here the CDR3 reads CASSLGDRDSPLHF. As DNA, the CDR3 is TGTGCCAGCAGCTTAGGGGACAGGGATTCACCCCTCCACTTT.

The chain has TRBV29-1 and TRBJ1-4; D is unresolved. The CDR3 contains 13 residues. Per germline, CDR1 SQVTM and CDR2 ANQGSEA. Trimming cost V 4 bases and J 7 bases, with 13 bases left between them. The chain's CDR3 is CSVAGGTGEKLFF. CDR3 bases: TGCAGCGTTGCCGGAGGAACGGGTGAAAAACTGTTTTTT.

The rearrangement uses TRBV29-1 and TRBJ2-5; D is uncertain. CDR1 and CDR2 from the germline V gene are SQVTM and ANQGSEA. The CDR3 consists of 13 residues. Between the trimmed V and J ends, which lost 4 bases and 3 bases, there was a span of 12 bases. The CDR3: CSVAIRLKETQYF. The CDR3 DNA is TGCAGCGTTGCTATTAGGTTAAAAGAGACCCAGTACTTC.

This clonotype was counted only a few times. V is TRBV24-1 and J is TRBJ2-7, with D possibly being TRBD2 (6 bases). The CDR3 is made up of 14 amino acids. V gave up 10 bases and J gave up 2 bases, with 17 bases separating them. The V gene's germline CDR1 is KGHDR and CDR2 SFDVKD. The CDR3 reads CATSGSGRPYEQYF. CDR3 coding DNA: TGTGCCACGAGCGGAAGCGGGCGTCCCTACGAGCAGTACTTC.

The rearrangement links TRBV6-2 or TRBV6-3 to TRBJ2-1; possible D gene TRBD2, 5 bases. With the DNA end fitting TRBJ2-7 better, the J assignment may be wrong. This CDR3 region has 16 residues. Germline values: CDR1 MNHEY, CDR2 SVGEGT. CDR3 amino acids: CASSLNYGDTYNEQYF. The CDR3 nucleotides read TGTGCCAGCAGTTTAAACTACGGGGATACCTACAATGAGCAGTACTTC.

Only one count was recorded for this clonotype. V gene TRBV29-1 combines with J gene TRBJ2-1; the match to TRBD2 covers 10 bases. This CDR3 region has 13 residues. Germline lookup yields CDR1 SQVTM and CDR2 ANQGSEA. The junction had 11 bases not matched to a gene; V was cut back by 6 bases and J by 12 bases. The CDR3 region has the DNA TGCAGCGTCGGGATGCCCGTAGCGGGGGGGCAGTTCTTC. Residues: CSVGMPVAGGQFF.

This clonotype was counted between two and nine times. The chain uses TRBV6-1 and TRBJ1-1; D unclear. Trimming took 3 bases from V and 5 from J, leaving 16 bases between them. Per germline, CDR1 MNHNS and CDR2 SASEGT. The CDR3 spans 15 residues. The CDR3 sequence is CASSDFNLGPTEAFF. In DNA form, the CDR3 reads TGTGCCAGCAGTGATTTCAACCTTGGGCCGACTGAAGCTTTCTTT.

J is TRBJ2-7 and V is TRBV28; 13 nucleotides line up with TRBD2. V lost 4 bases, J lost 3 bases, and 3 bases stayed unmatched. The CDR3 spans 15 residues. CDR1 is MDHEN and CDR2 is SYDVKM in the germline V gene. CDR3 residues: CASSYGLAGVYEQYF. Written as DNA, the CDR3 is TGTGCCAGCAGTTATGGACTAGCGGGAGTCTACGAGCAGTACTTC.

The CDR3 nucleotides read TGTGCCACCCCTAAAGGCACAGATACGCAGTATTTT. Encoded protein: CATPKGTDTQYF. The chain employs TRBV24-1 and TRBJ2-3, with D unresolved. CDR1 and CDR2 (germline): KGHDR, SFDVKD. CDR3 length: 12 residues. V was shortened by 9 bases and J by 1 base, with 7 bases between the two germline ends.

The gene calls are TRBV9 and TRBJ2-7; possibly TRBD1 or TRBD2 for D (6 bases each). The end of the DNA is better explained by TRBJ2-5, so the J call may be wrong. The CDR3 sequence is 13 residues long. Germline V lookup: CDR1 SGDLS, CDR2 YYNGEE. CDR3: CASSVSGAETQYF. Here the CDR3 DNA reads TGTGCCAGCAGCGTGTCGGGGGCGGAGACCCAGTACTTC.

The chain uses TRBV6-5 and TRBJ2-3; the D is unclear. From germline, CDR1 is MNHEY and CDR2 SVGAGI. The V end was cut by 2 bases, the J end by 0 bases, with 9 bases between. The CDR3 totals 15 residues. CDR3 region: CASSYSTTSTDTQYF. CDR3 coding DNA: TGTGCCAGCAGTTACAGTACTACTAGCACAGATACGCAGTATTTT.

This clonotype has just a few counts. The chain has TRBV20-1 and TRBJ1-2, with unresolved D. Per germline, CDR1 DFQATT and CDR2 SNEGSKA (reference sequence). The CDR3 is made up of 15 amino acids. Between the trimmed V and J ends, which lost 0 bases and 1 base, there was a span of 12 bases. CDR3 residues: CSARDNRNYNYGYTF. CDR3 nucleotides: TGCAGTGCTAGAGATAACAGAAACTATAACTATGGCTACACCTTC.